These T cell receptor beta chains were read from a single sample in a study of control samples from healthy donors and cancer patients. Generated by immunoSEQ multiplex PCR, the TCRdb table keeps only in-frame clones and is missing some. Among roughly 400,000 clones listed, more than 80% were seen once. Sequenced sample: PBMCs. The receptors stem from a man aged 40-49 years with head and neck cancer. Both conserved end residues are part of each CDR3. A D gene is named only where the DNA matches it firmly.

CASSVGGDTDTQYF	TRBD2	TRBJ2-3	TRBV9
CASSEGQGAIGGYTF	TRBD1	TRBJ1-2	TRBV19
CASGRAQGAGYEQYF	TRBD1	TRBJ2-7	TRBV12-5
CASSLLGVYGYTF	NA	TRBJ1-2	TRBV28
CASSLVKGANEQYF	NA	NA	TRBV7-2
CASSPGQGAVDTQYF	TRBD1	TRBJ2-3	TRBV10-1
CASSWDTGGGFYGYTF	TRBD1	TRBJ1-2	TRBV4-1
CASSLNRGPGNTIYF	TRBD1	TRBJ1-3	TRBV7-3
CASSVAGTENTEAFF	NA	TRBJ1-1	TRBV9
CASSWGVSNQPQHF	NA	TRBJ1-5	TRBV19